Shown below are 30 T cell receptor beta chains from a single sample sequenced in a study of blood T cell repertoires in COVID-19. Profiling relied on immunoSEQ multiplex PCR, and the TCRdb table lists in-frame clones only, not all of them. The repertoire includes approximately 70,000 clones, roughly 84% of them detected once, and roughly 4.8% sits in the top ten. Sequenced sample: peripheral blood. These receptors were taken from a woman aged 55-70 years with acute or convalescent COVID-19.

The rearrangement links TRBV14 to TRBJ2-2; D is perhaps TRBD1 (6 bases). Trimming took off 3 bases at V and 2 bases at J, with 7 bases between the two ends. CDR1 and CDR2 (germline): SGHDN, FVKESK. The CDR3 sequence is 14 residues long. The CDR3 bases are TGTGCCAGCAGCCAGGGGGCCAACACCGGGGAGCTGTTTTTT. This encodes CASSQGANTGELFF.

This chain links TRBV19 with TRBJ2-1; D perhaps matches TRBD2 (6 bases). This CDR3 comprises 16 residues. Germline assignment: CDR1 LNHDA and CDR2 SQIVND (reference sequence). Trimming took off 7 bases at V and 0 bases at J, with 16 bases between the two ends. The CDR3 DNA sequence: TGTGCCAGTACCGCGGAGGGACCCGACTCCTACAATGAGCAGTTCTTC. It yields the protein CASTAEGPDSYNEQFF. Supplemented by reference TRBV19 and TRBJ2-1, the full variable domain reads DGGITQSPKYLFRKEGQNVTLSCEQNLNHDAMYWYRQDPGQGLRLIYYSQIVNDFQKGDIAEGYSVSREKKESFPLTVTSAQKNPTAFYLCASTAEGPDSYNEQFFGPGTRLTVL.

The gene calls are TRBV3-1 (or the pseudogene TRBV3-2) and TRBJ1-4; tentative D call: TRBD1 (5 bases). Germline loops: CDR1 LGHDT, CDR2 YNNKEL (reference sequence). The V gene lost 1 base and the J gene lost 5 bases, with 14 bases spanning the gap. The CDR3 has 16 amino acids. CDR3 nucleotide sequence: TGTGCCAGCAGCCAAGTGGCGGGACTTAGAAATGAAAAACTGTTTTTT. Its translation: CASSQVAGLRNEKLFF.

Here the CDR3 reads CASSLNRNTGELFF. The CDR3 DNA is TGTGCCAGCAGCTTGAACAGGAACACCGGGGAGCTGTTTTTT. This chain uses TRBV7-3 with TRBJ2-2; D call uncertain. Trimming removed 3 bases from V and 1 base from J, with 6 bases in between. This CDR3 has 14 amino acids. Germline lookup yields CDR1 SGHTA and CDR2 FQGTGA.

The chain combines TRBV5-4 with TRBJ2-7, with TRBD2 identical over 8 bases. Germline V gene sequence: CDR1 SGHNT, CDR2 YYREEE (reference sequence). The CDR3 loop spans 16 amino acids. The V gene end was trimmed by 4 bases and the J gene end by 2 bases; junction bases not matched to a gene: 11. CDR3 bases: TGTGCCAGCAGCATCCACCGGGGGGGGCAAGCCTACGAGCAGTACTTC. Translation gives CASSIHRGGQAYEQYF.

CDR3 sequence: CASSIERTEAFF. Written as DNA, the CDR3 is TGTGCCAGTAGTATAGAACGGACTGAAGCTTTCTTT. The gene calls are TRBV19 and TRBJ1-1; D is unclear. Germline-derived CDR1 and CDR2 are LNHDA and SQIVND (reference sequence). The CDR3 runs to 12 residues. V was clipped by 0 bases and J by 5 bases, with 4 bases between them.

The chain joins TRBV3-1 (or the pseudogene TRBV3-2) to TRBJ2-1; 8 bases are shared with TRBD2. The CDR3 has 15 amino acids. Per germline, CDR1 LGHDT and CDR2 YNNKEL (reference sequence). V was pared by 4 bases and J by 2 bases, with 4 bases of the junction left unmatched. The CDR3 DNA reads TGTGCCAGCAGCCCCTCGGGGGGGACCTACAATGAGCAGTTCTTC. This codes for CASSPSGGTYNEQFF.

This clone has more than one count but fewer than ten. The J gene is TRBJ2-1, the V gene TRBV6-5; a possible D gene is TRBD2 (7 bases). Germline V CDR1 and CDR2: MNHEY, SVGAGI. The CDR3 covers 14 residues. Trimming took 7 bases from V and 7 from J, leaving 17 bases between them. The CDR3 sequence is CASKTGRGANEQFF. The DNA of the CDR3 is TGTGCCAGCAAAACGGGGAGGGGGGCAAATGAGCAGTTCTTC.

V gene TRBV18 combines with J gene TRBJ2-7; 10 bases agree with TRBD1. Germline V gene lookup returns CDR1 KGHSH and CDR2 LQKENI. This CDR3 is 15 amino acids long. Trimming at V came to 2 bases and at J to 1 base, leaving 2 bases not matched to a gene. The CDR3 loop is CASSPMGQGSYEQYF. In DNA, the CDR3 is TGTGCCAGCTCACCAATGGGACAGGGGTCCTACGAGCAGTACTTC.

The CDR3 region is CASSLEPAYNQPQHF. CDR3 coding DNA: TGTGCCAGCAGCTTAGAGCCAGCGTACAATCAGCCCCAGCATTTT. The rearrangement joins TRBV11-2 to TRBJ1-5; D is unresolved. CDR3 length equals 15 residues. CDR1 is SGHAT, CDR2 FQNNGV, per germline. V was cut by 0 bases and J by 3 bases, with 9 bases left in between.

This sequence joins TRBV24-1 and TRBJ2-1; the match to TRBD2 covers 11 bases. V lost 4 bases, J lost 0 bases, and 4 bases stayed unmatched. The CDR3 is 17 residues long. Germline-derived CDR1 and CDR2 are KGHDR and SFDVKD. The DNA of the CDR3 is TGTGCCACCAGTGACGCCGGGACTAGCGGCTCCTACAATGAGCAGTTCTTC. Its translation: CATSDAGTSGSYNEQFF.

The chain links TRBV6-5 to TRBJ2-2; tentative D call: TRBD2 (5 bases). The ends were cut back, 7 bases at V and 6 bases at J, with 6 bases in the middle. CDR3 length: 11 amino acids. Germline lookup yields CDR1 MNHEY and CDR2 SVGAGI. The CDR3 DNA sequence: TGTGCCAGCACGGGGTCCGGGGAGCTGTTTTTT. Translating it yields CASTGSGELFF.

The CDR3 bases are TGTGCCAGCCTCCAGGGAGGGTTGAACACTGAAGCTTTCTTT. Its protein is CASLQGGLNTEAFF. The J gene is TRBJ1-1, the V gene TRBV18, with D tentatively TRBD1 (5 bases). There are 14 residues in the CDR3. In germline, CDR1 is KGHSH, CDR2 LQKENI. V was pared by 8 bases and J by 0 bases, with 13 bases between. The full variable domain, completed using reference TRBV18 and TRBJ1-1, is NAGVMQNPRHLVRRRGQEARLRCSPMKGHSHVYWYRQLPEEGLKFMVYLQKENIIDESGMPKERFSAEFPKEGPSILRIQQVVRGDSAAYFCASLQGGLNTEAFFGQGTRLTVV.

The J gene is TRBJ1-2, the V gene TRBV27; 12 nucleotides match TRBD1. The V and J ends lost 7 bases and 5 bases, in that order; junction bases with no gene match: 5. Germline CDR1 is MNHEY and CDR2 is SMNVEV (reference sequence). This CDR3 region has 14 residues. The CDR3 nucleotides are TGTGCCAGCACCCGGGACAGGGGGCTATATGGCTACACCTTC. This encodes CASTRDRGLYGYTF.

The rearrangement joins TRBV12-3 or TRBV12-4 to TRBJ2-3; no clear D. The CDR3 is 12 residues long. Trimming left V 5 bases short and J 5 bases short, with 8 bases between. DNA for the CDR3: TGTGCCAGCAGTACCACATTAGATACGCAGTATTTT. Protein sequence: CASSTTLDTQYF.

This clone was seen a single time. J is TRBJ2-6 and V is TRBV7-2; 9 bases are shared with TRBD1. CDR1 and CDR2 from the germline V gene are SGHTA and FQGNSA. V shed 0 bases and J 0 bases; nucleotides not matched to a gene: 6. The CDR3 covers 19 residues. The DNA for the CDR3 is TGTGCCAGCAGCTTAGCTCTCCGGGACAGGGTCTCTGGGGCCAACGTCCTGACTTTC. Its protein is CASSLALRDRVSGANVLTF.

The rearrangement uses TRBV5-1 and TRBJ2-1; no clear D gene. Trimming cost V 6 bases and J 9 bases, with 19 bases left between them. The CDR3 covers 14 residues. The germline CDR1 and CDR2 sequences are SGHRS and YFSETQ. As DNA, the CDR3 is TGCGCCAGCATCGAATCCGGTGTCGAGAGTGAGCAGTTCTTC. Its protein is CASIESGVESEQFF.

The rearrangement joins TRBV12-3 or TRBV12-4 to TRBJ2-1; 9 nucleotides match TRBD2. The CDR3 length is 13 residues. Losses at the gene ends were 9 bases for V and 7 bases for J; bases not matched to a gene: 7. The CDR3 DNA sequence: TGTGCCAGTCTCGGCGGGGGGGGTAATGAGCAGTTCTTC. Protein product: CASLGGGGNEQFF.

This sequence joins TRBV6-5 and TRBJ1-5, with TRBD1 identical over 7 bases. After removal of 5 bases from V and 2 bases from J, the junction contained 6 bases not matched to a gene. In germline, CDR1 is MNHEY, CDR2 SVGAGI. There are 15 residues in the CDR3. The CDR3 region is CASSPSTGGNQPQHF. Written as DNA, the CDR3 is TGTGCCAGCAGTCCCTCAACAGGGGGCAATCAGCCCCAGCATTTT.

The chain recombines TRBV3-1 (or the pseudogene TRBV3-2) with TRBJ1-5; D uncertain. Trimming stripped 5 bases from V and 1 base from J, with 12 bases between. CDR1 and CDR2 from the germline V gene are LGHDT and YNNKEL (reference sequence). This CDR3 comprises 15 residues. The CDR3 is CASSVTRGSNQPQHF. Written as DNA, the CDR3 is TGTGCCAGCAGCGTTACACGGGGAAGCAATCAGCCCCAGCATTTT.

CDR3 region: CAISSSDYNEQFF. DNA of the CDR3: TGTGCCATCAGTTCTAGCGACTACAATGAGCAGTTCTTC. V usage is TRBV10-3 and J usage is TRBJ2-1; tentative D call: TRBD2 (6 bases). This CDR3 comprises 13 residues. The V gene lost 5 bases and the J gene lost 3 bases, with 8 bases spanning the gap. Germline CDR1 reads ENHRY; CDR2 reads SYGVKD.

This chain connects TRBV24-1 to TRBJ2-1, with D possibly matching TRBD2 (5 bases). CDR1 and CDR2 (germline): KGHDR, SFDVKD. V was clipped by 5 bases and J by 0 bases, with 13 bases between them. This CDR3 contains 16 residues. This CDR3 is CATSGYSGSSYNEQFF. The DNA of the CDR3 is TGTGCCACCAGTGGTTATTCGGGGAGCTCCTACAATGAGCAGTTCTTC.

V is TRBV12-5 and J is TRBJ1-2, with 7 bases fitting TRBD1. The CDR3 has 14 residues. Germline CDR1 and CDR2: LGHNT and FRNRAP. Trimming at V came to 7 bases and at J to 4 bases, leaving 9 bases not matched to a gene. The CDR3 coding sequence is TGTGCTAGTGCTCTCGGCGGGACAGTCTATGGCTACACCTTC. Protein: CASALGGTVYGYTF.

The chain recombines TRBV6-6 with TRBJ1-5; TRBD1 might be the D (5 bases). This CDR3 region has 14 residues. Trimming pared 6 bases from V and 4 bases from J, leaving 13 bases between. Germline V gives CDR1 MNHNY, CDR2 SVGAGI (reference sequence). The CDR3 region is CASRRGGPNQPQHF. The CDR3 coding sequence is TGTGCCAGCAGGCGGGGCGGACCGAATCAGCCCCAGCATTTT.

The chain combines TRBV7-6 with TRBJ1-4, with a possible D match to TRBD1 (5 bases). This CDR3 comprises 16 residues. Germline-derived CDR1 and CDR2 are SGHVS and FNYEAQ. The V gene lost 2 bases and the J gene lost 6 bases, with 16 bases spanning the gap. CDR3 amino acids: CASSLRGRQVHEKLFF. As DNA, the CDR3 is TGTGCCAGCAGCTTAAGGGGCCGACAAGTTCATGAAAAACTGTTTTTT.

V gene TRBV6-5 combines with J gene TRBJ1-3, with 7 positions matching TRBD1. Trimming cost V 8 bases and J 7 bases; bases outside gene matches: 8. Germline CDR1 MNHEY, CDR2 SVGAGI. This CDR3 region has 13 residues. DNA of the CDR3: TGTGCCAGCTGCCGACAGGGAGAGAACACCATATATTTT. Translated, it gives CASCRQGENTIYF.

The CDR3 sequence is CASSESIPGTGKDEQFF. CDR3 coding DNA: TGTGCCAGCAGTGAATCGATTCCCGGGACAGGAAAGGATGAGCAGTTCTTC. The V gene is TRBV6-1, the J gene TRBJ2-1; TRBD1 aligns across 8 bases. From germline, CDR1 is MNHNS and CDR2 SASEGT. This CDR3 contains 17 residues. V shed 2 bases, J shed 8 bases, and the junction held 14 bases outside the gene matches.

The chain joins TRBV30 to TRBJ1-2; the match to TRBD1 covers 7 bases. CDR1 is GTSNPN, CDR2 SVGIG, per germline (reference sequence). Trimming cost V 5 bases and J 4 bases; bases outside gene matches: 7. The CDR3 covers 13 residues. CDR3 nucleotide sequence: TGTGCCTGGGTGAGGGGGCAGGGCTATGGCTACACCTTC. As protein: CAWVRGQGYGYTF.

The chain couples TRBV5-1 to TRBJ1-1, with TRBD1 as a possible D gene (6 bases). The V gene's germline CDR1 is SGHRS and CDR2 YFSETQ. Trimming pared 0 bases from V and 5 bases from J, leaving 14 bases between. This CDR3 has 15 residues. This CDR3 reads CASSLGAGALTEAFF. CDR3 nucleotides: TGCGCCAGCAGCTTGGGAGCGGGGGCGCTGACTGAAGCTTTCTTT.

This chain connects TRBV5-1 to TRBJ1-3; possible D gene TRBD1, 5 bases. CDR3 size: 15 residues. The V gene's germline CDR1 is SGHRS and CDR2 YFSETQ. Trimming took off 2 bases at V and 4 bases at J, with 13 bases between the two ends. CDR3 DNA: TGCGCCAGCAGCTTCACCCCGTGGGGCGGAAACACCATATATTTT. This codes for CASSFTPWGGNTIYF.